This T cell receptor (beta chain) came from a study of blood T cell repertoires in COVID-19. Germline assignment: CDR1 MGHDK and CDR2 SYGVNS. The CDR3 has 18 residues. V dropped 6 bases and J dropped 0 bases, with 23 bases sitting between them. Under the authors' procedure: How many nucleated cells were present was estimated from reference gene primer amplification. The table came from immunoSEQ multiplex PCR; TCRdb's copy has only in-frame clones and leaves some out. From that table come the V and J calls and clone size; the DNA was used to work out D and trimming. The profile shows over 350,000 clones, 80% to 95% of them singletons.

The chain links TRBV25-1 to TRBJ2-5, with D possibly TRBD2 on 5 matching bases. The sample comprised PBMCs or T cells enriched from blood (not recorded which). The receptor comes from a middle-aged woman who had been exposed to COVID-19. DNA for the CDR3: TGTGCCAGCAGCCTCTGTGTGCGTCGGAGGATTTACCAAGAGACCCAGTACTTC. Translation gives CASSLCVRRRIYQETQYF.